This entry lists 20 T cell receptor beta chains sequenced from one sample in a study of siplizumab effects on memory and regulatory T cells. Clones were sequenced by immunoSEQ multiplex PCR, and TCRdb holds only the in-frame ones, with some missing. Found here are about 99,000 clones, approximately 93% of them singletons; the top ten hold approximately 0.62%. The sequencing input was Tregs sorted from blood. The receptors shown here come from a human donor in good health.

V gene TRBV5-5 combines with J gene TRBJ1-1; possibly TRBD1 for D (6 bases). The germline V and J ends were trimmed by 1 base and 4 bases, with 8 bases remaining between them. Germline V gene data show CDR1 as SGHKS and CDR2 as YYEKEE (reference sequence). The CDR3 runs to 13 residues. CDR3 protein: CASSLPRGTEAFF. CDR3 sequence (DNA): TGTGCCAGCAGCTTGCCCAGGGGCACTGAAGCTTTCTTT. The whole variable domain, remainder taken from reference TRBV5-5 and TRBJ1-1, is DAGVTQSPTHLIKTRGQQVTLRCSPISGHKSVSWYQQVLGQGPQFIFQYYEKEERGRGNFPDRFSARQFPNYSSELNVNALLLGDSALYLCASSLPRGTEAFFGQGTRLTVV.

V is TRBV29-1 and J is TRBJ1-2; TRBD1 is a possible D gene (6 bases). This CDR3 region has 14 residues. Trimming left V 5 bases short and J 2 bases short, with 15 bases between. Germline CDR1 and CDR2: SQVTM and ANQGSEA. The CDR3 DNA follows: TGCAGCGTTTTGAACCGGACAGAAAACTATGGCTACACCTTC. This gives the protein CSVLNRTENYGYTF.

The chain joins TRBV5-1 to TRBJ2-3; TRBD2 matches at 7 bases. The CDR3 runs 15 residues. Germline V gene data show CDR1 as SGHRS and CDR2 as YFSETQ. Trimming took 0 bases from V and 3 from J; bases not matched to a gene: 4. The CDR3 sequence: CASSLVGGRTDTQYF. CDR3 DNA sequence: TGCGCCAGCAGCTTGGTTGGCGGGAGAACAGATACGCAGTATTTT.

The chain is built from TRBV9 and TRBJ1-2; a weak D match, TRBD1 (5 bases). The ends were cut back, 4 bases at V and 2 bases at J, with 12 bases in the middle. Germline CDR1 and CDR2: SGDLS and YYNGEE. The CDR3 runs to 14 residues. The CDR3 protein is CASSPGGANYGYTF. For the CDR3, the DNA is TGTGCCAGCAGCCCTGGTGGGGCGAACTATGGCTACACCTTC.

This chain links TRBV11-2 with TRBJ1-3, with D uncertain. The V gene's germline CDR1 is SGHAT and CDR2 FQNNGV. This CDR3 spans 11 amino acids. V shed 5 bases and J shed 7 bases, with 6 bases lying between them. CDR3 loop: CASSARNTIYF. The CDR3 nucleotides are TGTGCCAGCAGCGCAAGGAACACCATATATTTT.

This clone is a singleton in its sample. This sequence joins TRBV4-2 and TRBJ2-5, with 9 bases aligning to TRBD1. Germline trimming cut 1 base from V and 4 bases from J; bases unmatched to any gene: 4. CDR1 and CDR2 (germline): LGHNA, YNFKEQ. The CDR3 sequence is 15 residues long. The CDR3 DNA reads TGTGCCAGCAGCCAAGTGAACAGGGGGCGAGAGACCCAGTACTTC. Amino acids: CASSQVNRGRETQYF.

This sequence joins TRBV29-1 and TRBJ1-3, with 9 nucleotides matching TRBD1. CDR3 size: 15 residues. Germline CDR1 and CDR2: SQVTM and ANQGSEA. V lost 4 bases and J lost 2; bases outside the gene matches: 6. The CDR3 DNA reads TGCAGCGTTGGGGACAGGGTATCTGCTGGAAACACCATATATTTT. The encoded protein is CSVGDRVSAGNTIYF.

The V call is TRBV30, the J call TRBJ1-2; D remains unclear. The ends were cut back, 6 bases at V and 5 bases at J, with 13 bases in the middle. This CDR3 has 12 amino acids. The germline V gene has CDR1 GTSNPN and CDR2 SVGIG (reference sequence). The CDR3 nucleotides are TGTGCCTGCCGCGGCTCTAGGTATGGCTACACCTTC. This encodes CACRGSRYGYTF.

This rearrangement joins TRBV14 to TRBJ2-1, with 9 positions matching TRBD2. The CDR3 totals 17 residues. Germline CDR1 is SGHDN and CDR2 is FVKESK. With 4 bases clipped from V and 8 bases from J, the junction kept 15 bases outside the gene matches. The CDR3 loop reads CASSPMIGRGGFDEQFF. The CDR3 DNA reads as TGTGCCAGCAGCCCGATGATTGGGCGGGGGGGTTTCGATGAGCAGTTCTTC.

This chain connects TRBV5-1 to TRBJ2-7, with D unresolved. V lost 2 bases and J lost 3, with 12 bases in between. The CDR3 runs 14 residues. Germline CDR1 and CDR2: SGHRS and YFSETQ. CDR3 protein: CASSFSPIDYEQYF. The DNA of the CDR3 is TGCGCCAGCAGCTTTTCCCCCATCGACTACGAGCAGTACTTC.

The V gene is TRBV6-1, the J gene TRBJ2-2; D might be TRBD1 (5 bases). Trimming cost V 6 bases and J 3 bases, with 8 bases left between them. The CDR3 has 13 amino acids. Germline-derived CDR1 and CDR2 are MNHNS and SASEGT. This chain's CDR3 is CASRGRDTGELFF. The CDR3 region has the DNA TGTGCCAGCAGGGGGCGCGACACCGGGGAGCTGTTTTTT.

This clone has only one observation. The chain couples TRBV5-1 to TRBJ1-2; TRBD1 might be the D (5 bases). Germline lookup yields CDR1 SGHRS and CDR2 YFSETQ. V shed 5 bases and J shed 1 base, with 9 bases lying between them. CDR3 length equals 13 residues. CDR3 bases: TGCGCCAGCAGACGGACATATAACTATGGCTACACCTTC. Amino acid sequence: CASRRTYNYGYTF.

V gene TRBV9 combines with J gene TRBJ2-5; 8 positions agree with TRBD2. The length of the CDR3 is 14 residues. Germline CDR1 and CDR2: SGDLS and YYNGEE. J lost 4 bases, V lost 0 bases, and 2 bases had no gene match. CDR3 loop: CASSVGAGGETQYF. DNA of the CDR3: TGTGCCAGCAGCGTAGGGGCGGGGGGAGAGACCCAGTACTTC.

This clone showed up just once. The V gene is TRBV7-9, the J gene TRBJ2-2, with D unresolved. V lost 1 base and J lost 6, with 12 bases in between. The CDR3 has 15 amino acids. Germline-derived CDR1 and CDR2 are SEHNR and FQNEAQ (reference sequence). The CDR3 reads CASSLVSSRAGELFF. DNA for the CDR3: TGTGCCAGCAGCTTAGTGTCCAGCCGGGCCGGGGAGCTGTTTTTT.

J is TRBJ2-7 and V is TRBV5-4; D is possibly TRBD1 (7 bases). Germline lookup yields CDR1 SGHNT and CDR2 YYREEE (reference sequence). V was shortened by 3 bases and J by 3 bases, with 13 bases between the two germline ends. The CDR3 loop spans 14 amino acids. The CDR3: CASSSRQGLYEQYF. Written as DNA, the CDR3 is TGTGCCAGCAGCTCGCGACAGGGACTCTACGAGCAGTACTTC.

The chain couples TRBV20-1 to TRBJ2-7; TRBD1 is a possible D gene (7 bases). V was clipped by 6 bases and J by 9 bases, with 15 bases between them. CDR1 and CDR2 from the germline V gene are DFQATT and SNEGSKA (reference sequence). The CDR3 length is 11 residues. The CDR3: CSAATGDRQYF. CDR3 coding DNA: TGCAGTGCGGCTACGGGGGACAGGCAGTACTTC.

The chain recombines TRBV21-1 with TRBJ1-1; the table's D gene call, TRBD1, was not cross checked with the DNA. TRBV21-1 is an annotated pseudogene. CDR3 length: 15 residues. The DNA of the CDR3 is TGTGCCAGCAGCAAAGTGAAGGGGGCTGACACTGAAGCTTTCTTT. Encoded protein: CASSKVKGADTEAFF.

J is TRBJ1-1 and V is TRBV5-4; no clear D. The CDR3 extends over 13 amino acids. Trimming shortened V by 4 bases and J by 5 bases, and 12 bases separated the two germline ends. From germline, CDR1 is SGHNT and CDR2 YYREEE (reference sequence). This CDR3 reads CASSTEPDTEAFF. CDR3 nucleotide sequence: TGTGCCAGCAGCACCGAGCCAGATACTGAAGCTTTCTTT.

The V and J genes are TRBV19 and TRBJ1-5; no reliable D call. The V end was cut by 1 base, the J end by 5 bases, with 9 bases between. Germline V lookup: CDR1 LNHDA, CDR2 SQIVND (reference sequence). The CDR3 has 14 amino acids. CDR3 bases: TGTGCCAGTAGTATAGTAGGGATGTATCAGCCCCAGCATTTT. Encoded protein: CASSIVGMYQPQHF.

The V and J genes are TRBV4-2 and TRBJ2-1; maybe TRBD1 (6 bases). There are 16 residues in the CDR3. Germline-derived CDR1 and CDR2 are LGHNA and YNFKEQ. The V end lost 0 bases, the J end lost 4 bases, and 13 bases lay between the germline ends. The CDR3 here is CASSQDPGHPYNEQFF. The DNA of the CDR3 is TGTGCCAGCAGCCAAGACCCGGGACACCCTTACAATGAGCAGTTCTTC.